A selection of T cell receptor beta chains follows, all from one sample in a study of T cell repertoires in cytomegalovirus infection. What these receptors recognize is not known. TCRdb reprocessed the reads via MiXCR and lists one record per CDR3 protein. The data hold about 310,000 distinct CDR3 sequences, with just under 25% observed a single time. The material was cultured PBMCs, obtained from culture after CMV antigen stimulation. These receptor sequences come from a human donor in good health (CMV status not recorded). Some clones in this sample may be carry-over from other donors' samples. The CDR3 runs from the conserved cysteine through the conserved F or W. A D gene is named only where the DNA matches it firmly. Some rows mark clone size as missing; the rest say once, few, many or name a class of expanded clone.

D,J,size,V,CDR3,DNA
NA,TRBJ2-3,NA,TRBV14,CASSQAPGSSTDTQYF,TGTGCCAGCAGCCAAGCTCCGGGTTCTAGCACAGATACGCAGTATTTT
NA,TRBJ2-3,few,TRBV2,CASSGGDGQFPQYF,TGTGCCAGCAGTGGAGGGGATGGGCAGTTTCCGCAGTATTTT
TRBD1,TRBJ1-5,NA,TRBV2,CASSEANRGLRQPQHF,TGTGCCAGCAGTGAAGCGAACAGGGGGTTACGACAGCCCCAGCATTTT
TRBD1,TRBJ1-2,NA,TRBV5-4,CASSLGGQAYYGYTF,TGTGCCAGCAGCTTGGGCGGACAGGCCTACTATGGCTACACCTTC
NA,TRBJ1-2,few,TRBV10-2,CASQDSILNYGYTF,TGCGCCAGTCAGGACAGCATCCTTAACTATGGCTACACCTTC
TRBD2,TRBJ2-3,many,TRBV7-2,CASSLAGLGSSTDTQYF,TGTGCCAGCAGCTTAGCCGGACTAGGGTCCAGCACAGATACGCAGTATTTT
TRBD1,TRBJ2-2,many,TRBV6-1,CASSEDRGWAGELFF,TGTGCCAGCAGTGAAGACAGGGGTTGGGCCGGGGAGCTGTTTTTT
NA,TRBJ2-1,NA,TRBV7-9,CASSFSTSIHHEQFF,TGTGCCAGCAGCTTTAGCACTAGCATTCATCATGAGCAGTTCTTC
NA,TRBJ2-1,NA,TRBV7-9,CASLKGGDSREQFF,TGTGCCAGCCTCAAGGGGGGAGATTCCAGAGAGCAGTTCTTC
NA,TRBJ2-3,many,TRBV7-2,CASSLGRGAFTDTQYF,TGTGCCAGCAGCTTAGGGAGAGGGGCCTTCACAGATACGCAGTATTTT
NA,TRBJ2-7,NA,TRBV7-9,CASSSLLGLRSEQYF,TGTGCCAGCAGCTCCCTACTGGGGCTTCGTAGCGAGCAGTACTTC
TRBD1,TRBJ2-7,NA,TRBV4-1,CASSREPGQRYEQYF,TGCGCCAGCAGCCGCGAACCGGGACAGCGATACGAGCAGTACTTC
NA,TRBJ2-3,NA,TRBV7-9,CASSDQSSTDTQYF,TGTGCCAGCAGCGACCAATCTAGCACAGATACGCAGTATTTT
TRBD1,TRBJ2-1,NA,TRBV6-8,CASSLDRAPYNEQFF,TGTGCCAGCAGTCTCGACAGGGCACCCTACAATGAGCAGTTCTTC
TRBD2,TRBJ2-2,NA,TRBV28,CASSSLAGVRTGELFF,TGTGCCAGCAGTTCGCTAGCGGGAGTGCGGACCGGGGAGCTGTTTTTT
NA,TRBJ2-7,few,TRBV7-2,CASSLFGAYEQYF,TGTGCCAGCAGCTTATTTGGAGCCTACGAGCAGTACTTC
NA,TRBJ2-1,few,TRBV6-2/TRBV6-3,CASSSLPRVSSYNEQFF,TGTGCCAGCAGTTCCCTACCTAGAGTTAGCTCCTACAATGAGCAGTTCTTC
NA,TRBJ2-1,many,TRBV7-9,CASSAYAGTALGNEQFF,TGTGCCAGCAGCGCGTATGCCGGGACTGCTTTAGGCAATGAGCAGTTCTTC
NA,TRBJ2-1,many,TRBV7-8,CASSRAGYNEQFF,TGTGCCAGCAGCCGAGCGGGTTACAATGAGCAGTTCTTC
NA,TRBJ1-5,few,TRBV6-5,CASSYSWENNQPQHF,TGTGCCAGCAGTTACTCCTGGGAAAACAATCAGCCCCAGCATTTT
TRBD1,TRBJ1-4,NA,TRBV29-1,CSARGTGSEKLFF,TGCAGCGCGCGGGGGACAGGAAGCGAAAAACTGTTTTTT
TRBD2,TRBJ2-1,few,TRBV7-2,CASSLEGRGNQRGWGEQFF,TGTGCCAGCAGCTTAGAGGGGAGGGGGAATCAGCGGGGGTGGGGGGAGCAGTTCTTC
TRBD2,TRBJ2-3,NA,TRBV19,CASRPGASGRTDTQYF,TGTGCCAGTCGCCCAGGGGCTAGCGGGAGGACAGATACGCAGTATTTT
TRBD1,TRBJ1-4,many,TRBV11-2,CASSQDRAEGKLFF,TGTGCCAGCAGCCAAGACAGGGCGGAGGGAAAACTGTTTTTT
NA,TRBJ1-2,NA,TRBV3-1,CASSQDAGWLEPRPGGYTF,TGTGCCAGCAGCCAAGATGCGGGGTGGCTTGAACCCAGGCCGGGCGGCTACACCTTC
NA,TRBJ1-5,many,TRBV7-2,CASSLGGGPQHF,TGTGCCAGCAGCTTGGGGGGTGGGCCCCAGCATTTT
TRBD2,TRBJ2-5,medium-sized,TRBV7-2,CASALRPGTSLETQYF,TGTGCCAGCGCCTTACGCCCCGGGACTAGCTTGGAGACCCAGTACTTC
TRBD2,TRBJ2-2,few,TRBV29-1,CSVRLAGGWELFF,TGCAGCGTTCGACTAGCGGGAGGCTGGGAGCTGTTTTTT
NA,TRBJ2-1,NA,TRBV11-2,CASSPTPRVSYNEQFF,TGTGCCAGCAGCCCCACGCCCAGGGTCTCCTACAATGAGCAGTTCTTC
TRBD2,TRBJ2-3,NA,TRBV5-4,CASSQRLAGGTDTQYF,TGTGCCAGCAGCCAACGACTAGCGGGCGGCACAGATACGCAGTATTTT
NA,TRBJ2-1,few,TRBV6-1,CATLGWGTNEQFF,TGTGCCACCCTGGGCTGGGGGACAAATGAGCAGTTCTTC
NA,TRBJ1-6,few,TRBV14,CASSPGTSGSRPLHF,TGTGCCAGCAGCCCCGGGACGTCAGGATCTAGACCCCTCCACTTT
NA,TRBJ2-1,many,TRBV6-1,CASRVADPKYNEQFF,TGTGCCAGCAGAGTAGCGGACCCTAAATACAATGAGCAGTTCTTC
TRBD2,TRBJ2-7,NA,TRBV11-2,CASSLGLATYEQYF,TGTGCCAGCAGCTTAGGACTAGCGACCTACGAGCAGTACTTC
NA,TRBJ1-1,few,TRBV7-9,CASSSTDRGAFF,TGTGCCAGCAGCTCGACAGACCGCGGGGCTTTCTTT
NA,TRBJ1-2,few,TRBV6-2/TRBV6-3,CASSYFAGARRNYGYTF,TGTGCCAGCAGTTACTTTGCAGGGGCGAGGAGGAACTATGGCTACACCTTC
NA,TRBJ1-1,few,TRBV7-2,CASSLVPGRITEAFF,TGTGCCAGCAGCTTAGTCCCTGGGCGAATCACTGAAGCTTTCTTT
NA,TRBJ2-2,few,TRBV7-6,CASSPSGTGELFF,TGTGCCAGCAGCCCCAGCGGGACCGGGGAGCTGTTTTTT
TRBD2,TRBJ2-3,many,TRBV7-2,CASSLRLAGGLDTQYF,TGTGCCAGCAGCCTGCGACTAGCGGGAGGGTTGGATACGCAGTATTTT
TRBD1,TRBJ2-3,many,TRBV7-9,CASSFLQGFGTDTQYF,TGTGCCAGCAGCTTCCTACAGGGGTTCGGCACAGATACGCAGTATTTT
NA,TRBJ2-3,NA,TRBV5-1,CASSLYGLSTDTQYF,TGCGCCAGCAGCTTGTACGGACTTAGCACAGATACGCAGTATTTT
TRBD2,TRBJ2-1,many,TRBV7-2,CASSLTSDYNEQFF,TGTGCCAGCAGCTTAACTAGCGACTACAATGAGCAGTTCTTC
NA,TRBJ2-7,many,TRBV7-8,CASSRTDYEQYF,TGTGCCAGCAGTCGCACAGACTACGAGCAGTACTTC
TRBD1,TRBJ2-5,NA,TRBV7-2,CASSFWTGRETQYF,TGTGCCAGCAGCTTTTGGACAGGGCGAGAGACCCAGTACTTC
TRBD1,TRBJ2-3,once,TRBV7-9,CASSPRLGKGAKPRDTQYF,TGTGCCAGCAGCCCACGACTCGGGAAGGGGGCAAAGCCCAGAGATACGCAGTATTTT
NA,TRBJ2-1,many,TRBV7-2,CASSLAFTRDNEQFF,TGTGCCAGCAGCTTAGCGTTCACCCGGGACAATGAGCAGTTCTTC
TRBD2,TRBJ2-3,few,TRBV19,CASSILAGARDTQYF,TGTGCCAGTAGTATCCTAGCGGGAGCCAGAGATACGCAGTATTTT
TRBD2,TRBJ2-3,NA,TRBV7-9,CASSLGYGSAGKDTQYF,TGTGCCAGCAGCTTAGGTTACGGTTCAGCGGGAAAGGATACGCAGTATTTT